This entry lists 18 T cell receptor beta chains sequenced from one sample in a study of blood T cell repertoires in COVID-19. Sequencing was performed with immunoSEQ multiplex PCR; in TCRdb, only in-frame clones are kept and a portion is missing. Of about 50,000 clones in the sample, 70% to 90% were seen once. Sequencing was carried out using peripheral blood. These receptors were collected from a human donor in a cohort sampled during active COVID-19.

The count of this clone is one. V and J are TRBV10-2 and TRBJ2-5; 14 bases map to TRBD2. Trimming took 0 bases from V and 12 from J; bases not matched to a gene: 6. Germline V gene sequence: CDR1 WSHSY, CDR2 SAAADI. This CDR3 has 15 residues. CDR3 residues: CASSESTSGGASEYF. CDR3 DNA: TGCGCCAGCAGTGAGTCGACTAGCGGGGGGGCCAGTGAGTACTTC.

CDR3 amino acids: CASSATSGANEQFF. The CDR3, as DNA: TGCGCCAGCAGCGCGACTAGCGGGGCCAATGAGCAGTTCTTC. J is TRBJ2-1 and V is TRBV5-1; 11 bases agree with TRBD2. V shed 4 bases and J 6 bases; nucleotides not matched to a gene: 3. Germline loops: CDR1 SGHRS, CDR2 YFSETQ. The CDR3 contains 14 residues.

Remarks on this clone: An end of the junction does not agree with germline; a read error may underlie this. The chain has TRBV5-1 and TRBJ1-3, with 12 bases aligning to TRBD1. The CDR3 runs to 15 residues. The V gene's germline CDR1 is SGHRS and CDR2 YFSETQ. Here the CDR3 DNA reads TGCGCCAGCAGCGCGGGACAGGGGGCTGGAGACACCATATATTTT. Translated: CASSAGQGAGDTIYF.

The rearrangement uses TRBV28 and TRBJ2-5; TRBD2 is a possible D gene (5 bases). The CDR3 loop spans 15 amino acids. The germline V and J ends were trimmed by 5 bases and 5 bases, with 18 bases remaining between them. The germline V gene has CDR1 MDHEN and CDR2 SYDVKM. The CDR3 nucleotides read TGTGCCAGCAGTCTAGGCGGCACGACGGGGGAGACCCAGTACTTC. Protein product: CASSLGGTTGETQYF.

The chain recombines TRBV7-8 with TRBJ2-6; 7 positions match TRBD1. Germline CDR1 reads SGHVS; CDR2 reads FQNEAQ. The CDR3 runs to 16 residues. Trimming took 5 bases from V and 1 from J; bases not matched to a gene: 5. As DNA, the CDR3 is TGTGCCAGCAGCCTGCGGACAGGTTCTGGGGCCAACGTCCTGACTTTC. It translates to CASSLRTGSGANVLTF.

The CDR3, as DNA: TGTGCCAGCAGCGACGACGGGACAGGGGGCAAGAGCACAGATACGCAGTATTTT. Its protein product is CASSDDGTGGKSTDTQYF. The chain joins TRBV9 to TRBJ2-3; 12 positions agree with TRBD1. Germline-derived CDR1 and CDR2 are SGDLS and YYNGEE. Trimming removed 3 bases from V and 0 bases from J; junction bases left unmatched: 8. The CDR3 has 18 residues.

CDR3 nucleotides: TGTGCCACCAGCAGAGATGGTGGTGGACAGGGGAATGAAAAACTGTTTTTT. Translation: CATSRDGGGQGNEKLFF. This chain connects TRBV15 to TRBJ1-4; 9 bases are a match to TRBD1. This CDR3 spans 17 amino acids. The J segment lost 5 bases and the V segment lost 0 bases, leaving 7 bases of the junction unmatched. CDR1 is LNHNV, CDR2 YYDKDF, per germline (reference sequence). Supplemented by reference TRBV15 and TRBJ1-4, the full variable domain reads DAMVIQNPRYQVTQFGKPVTLSCSQTLNHNVMYWYQQKSSQAPKLLFHYYDKDFNNEADTPDNFQSRRPNTSFCFLDIRSPGLGDTAMYLCATSRDGGGQGNEKLFFGSGTQLSVL.

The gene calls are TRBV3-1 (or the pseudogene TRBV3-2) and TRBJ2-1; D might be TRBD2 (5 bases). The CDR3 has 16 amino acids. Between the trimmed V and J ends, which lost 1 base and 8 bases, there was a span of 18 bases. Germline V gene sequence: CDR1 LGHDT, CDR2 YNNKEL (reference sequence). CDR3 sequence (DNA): TGTGCCAGCAGCCAAGGGGTAGTAGCATCGGAGGATGAGCAGTTCTTC. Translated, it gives CASSQGVVASEDEQFF.

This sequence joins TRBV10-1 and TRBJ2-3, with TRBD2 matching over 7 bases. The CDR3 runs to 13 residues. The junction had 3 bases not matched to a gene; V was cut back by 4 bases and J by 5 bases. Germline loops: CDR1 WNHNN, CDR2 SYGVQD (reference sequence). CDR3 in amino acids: CASSAGGGDTQYF. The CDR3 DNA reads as TGCGCCAGCAGTGCGGGGGGTGGAGATACGCAGTATTTT.

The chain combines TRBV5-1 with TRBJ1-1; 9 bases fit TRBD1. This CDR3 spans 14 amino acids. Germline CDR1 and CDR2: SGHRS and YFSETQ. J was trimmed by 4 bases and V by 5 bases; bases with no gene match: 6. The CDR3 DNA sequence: TGCGCCAGCAGTCGGGGACAGGGCGGCACTGAAGCTTTCTTT. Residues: CASSRGQGGTEAFF.

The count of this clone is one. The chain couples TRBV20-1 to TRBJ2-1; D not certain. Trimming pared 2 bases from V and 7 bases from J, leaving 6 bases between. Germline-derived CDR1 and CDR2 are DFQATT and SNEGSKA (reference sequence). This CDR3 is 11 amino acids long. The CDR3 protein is CSARIHNEQFF. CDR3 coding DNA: TGCAGTGCTAGAATTCATAATGAGCAGTTCTTC.

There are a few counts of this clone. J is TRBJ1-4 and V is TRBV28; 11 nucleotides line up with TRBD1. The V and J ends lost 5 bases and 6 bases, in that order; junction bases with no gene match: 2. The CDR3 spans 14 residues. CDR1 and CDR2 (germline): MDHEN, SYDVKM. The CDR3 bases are TGTGCCAGCAGTGGGGGACAGGGGGATGAAAAACTGTTTTTT. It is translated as CASSGGQGDEKLFF.

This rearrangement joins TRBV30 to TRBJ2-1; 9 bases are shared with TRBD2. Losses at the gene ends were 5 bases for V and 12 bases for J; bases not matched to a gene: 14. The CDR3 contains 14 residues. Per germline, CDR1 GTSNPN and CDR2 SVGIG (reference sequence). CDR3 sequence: CAWAPSGGPMGQFF. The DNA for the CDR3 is TGTGCCTGGGCTCCCAGCGGGGGGCCGATGGGGCAGTTCTTC.

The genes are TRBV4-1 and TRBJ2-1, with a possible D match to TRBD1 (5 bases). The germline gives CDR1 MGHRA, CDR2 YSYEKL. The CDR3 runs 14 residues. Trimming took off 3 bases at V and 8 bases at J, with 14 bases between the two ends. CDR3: CASSQGPLLDEQFF. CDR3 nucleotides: TGCGCCAGCAGCCAGGGGCCTTTACTGGATGAGCAGTTCTTC.

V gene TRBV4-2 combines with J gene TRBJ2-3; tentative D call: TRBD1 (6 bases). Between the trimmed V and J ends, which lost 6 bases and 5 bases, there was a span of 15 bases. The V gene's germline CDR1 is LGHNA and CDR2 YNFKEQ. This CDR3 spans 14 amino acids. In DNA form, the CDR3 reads TGTGCCAGCAGTCGGGACACTTCGAAAGATACGCAGTATTTT. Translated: CASSRDTSKDTQYF.

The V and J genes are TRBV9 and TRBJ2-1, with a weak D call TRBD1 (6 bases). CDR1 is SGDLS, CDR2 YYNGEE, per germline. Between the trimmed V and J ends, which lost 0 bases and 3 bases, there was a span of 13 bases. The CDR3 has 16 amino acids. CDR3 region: CASSVVVGAVYNEQFF. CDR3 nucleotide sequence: TGTGCCAGCAGCGTAGTAGTGGGGGCGGTCTACAATGAGCAGTTCTTC.

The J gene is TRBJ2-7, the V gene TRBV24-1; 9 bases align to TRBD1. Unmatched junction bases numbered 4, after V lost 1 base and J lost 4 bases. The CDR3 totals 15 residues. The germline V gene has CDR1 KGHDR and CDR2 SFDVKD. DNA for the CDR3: TGTGCCACCAGTGATTTTGGGGACAGGGTTTACGAGCAGTACGTC. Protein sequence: CATSDFGDRVYEQYV.

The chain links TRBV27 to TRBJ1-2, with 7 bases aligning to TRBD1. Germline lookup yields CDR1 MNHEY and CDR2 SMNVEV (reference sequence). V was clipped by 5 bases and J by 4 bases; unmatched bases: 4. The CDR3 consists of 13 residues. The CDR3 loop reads CASSPQGGYGYTF. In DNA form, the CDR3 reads TGTGCCAGCAGTCCGCAGGGGGGCTATGGCTACACCTTC.